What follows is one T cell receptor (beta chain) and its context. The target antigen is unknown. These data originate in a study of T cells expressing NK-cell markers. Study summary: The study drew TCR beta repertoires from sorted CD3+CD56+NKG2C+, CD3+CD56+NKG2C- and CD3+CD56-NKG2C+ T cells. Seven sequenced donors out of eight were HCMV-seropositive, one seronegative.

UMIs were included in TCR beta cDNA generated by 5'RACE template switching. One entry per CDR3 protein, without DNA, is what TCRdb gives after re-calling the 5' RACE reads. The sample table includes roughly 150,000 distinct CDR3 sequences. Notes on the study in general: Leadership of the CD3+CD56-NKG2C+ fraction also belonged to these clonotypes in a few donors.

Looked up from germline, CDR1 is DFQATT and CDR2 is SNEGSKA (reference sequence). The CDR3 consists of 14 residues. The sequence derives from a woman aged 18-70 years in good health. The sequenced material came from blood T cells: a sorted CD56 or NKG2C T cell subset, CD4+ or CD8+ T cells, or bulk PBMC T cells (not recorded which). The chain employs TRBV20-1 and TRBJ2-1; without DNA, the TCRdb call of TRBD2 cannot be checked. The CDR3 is CSARGLVTPHEQFF.